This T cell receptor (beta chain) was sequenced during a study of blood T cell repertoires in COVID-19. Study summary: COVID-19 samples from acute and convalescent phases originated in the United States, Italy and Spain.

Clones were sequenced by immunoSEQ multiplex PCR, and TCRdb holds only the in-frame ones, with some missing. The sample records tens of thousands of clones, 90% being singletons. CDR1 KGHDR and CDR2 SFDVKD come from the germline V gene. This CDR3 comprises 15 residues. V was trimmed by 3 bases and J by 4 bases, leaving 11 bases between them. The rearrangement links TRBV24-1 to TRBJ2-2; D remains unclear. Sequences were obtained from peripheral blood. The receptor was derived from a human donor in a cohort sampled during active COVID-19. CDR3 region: CATSDPRVSTGELFF. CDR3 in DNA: TGTGCCACCAGTGATCCCCGGGTCAGCACCGGGGAGCTGTTTTTT.